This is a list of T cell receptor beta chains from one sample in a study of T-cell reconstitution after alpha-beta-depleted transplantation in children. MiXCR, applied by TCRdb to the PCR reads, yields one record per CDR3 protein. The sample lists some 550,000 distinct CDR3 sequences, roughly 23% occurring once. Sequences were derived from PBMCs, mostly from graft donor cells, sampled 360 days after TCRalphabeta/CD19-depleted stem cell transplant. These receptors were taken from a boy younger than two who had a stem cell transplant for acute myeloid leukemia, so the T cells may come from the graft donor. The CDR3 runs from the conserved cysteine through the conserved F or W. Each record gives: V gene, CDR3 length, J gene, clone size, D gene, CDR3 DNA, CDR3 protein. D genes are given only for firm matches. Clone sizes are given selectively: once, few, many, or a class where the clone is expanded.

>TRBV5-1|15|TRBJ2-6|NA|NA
TGCGCCAGCAGCTTGGAACTACCTGGGGCCAACGTCCTGACTTTC
CASSLELPGANVLTF
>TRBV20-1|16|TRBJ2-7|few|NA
TGCAGTGCTAGAGATCGTCGCGGGGAGAGCTCCTACGAGCAGTACTTC
CSARDRRGESSYEQYF
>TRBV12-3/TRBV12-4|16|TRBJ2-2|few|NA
TGTGCCACCAGATATGAACTAGCAAGGAACACCGGGGAGCTGTTTTTT
CATRYELARNTGELFF
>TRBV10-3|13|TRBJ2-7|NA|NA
TGTGCCATCAGTGAGGACAGCTACGGCGAGCAGTACTTC
CAISEDSYGEQYF
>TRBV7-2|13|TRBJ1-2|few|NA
TGTGCCAGCAGCCCCAATGCCAACTATGGCTACACCTTC
CASSPNANYGYTF
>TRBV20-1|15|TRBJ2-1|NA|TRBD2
TGCAGTGCCACATCCGGGACTAGATGGTACGATGAGCAGTTCTTC
CSATSGTRWYDEQFF
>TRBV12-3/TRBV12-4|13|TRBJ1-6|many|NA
TGTGCCAGCACAGAACAGGAAAATTCACCCCTCCACTTT
CASTEQENSPLHF
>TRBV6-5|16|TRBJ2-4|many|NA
TGTGCCAGCAGTTTGGTTTACGGTACATCCAAAAACATTCAGTACTTC
CASSLVYGTSKNIQYF
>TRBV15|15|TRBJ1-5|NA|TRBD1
TGTGCCACCAGCAGAGATCGACAGGGGTTTCAGCCCCAGCATTTT
CATSRDRQGFQPQHF
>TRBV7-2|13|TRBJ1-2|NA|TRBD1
TGTGCTAACTCGCGGCCAGGGGGTTATGGCTACACCTTC
CANSRPGGYGYTF
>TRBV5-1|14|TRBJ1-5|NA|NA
TGCGCCAGCAGCCAGGACGGTCTCAATCAGCCCCAGCATTTT
CASSQDGLNQPQHF
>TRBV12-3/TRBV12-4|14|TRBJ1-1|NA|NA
TGTGCCAGCAGGCCGGGGGAAATGAACACTGAAGCTTTCTTT
CASRPGEMNTEAFF
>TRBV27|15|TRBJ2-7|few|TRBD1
TGTGCCAGCAGTTTAGGGGACAGGGGGAGCAACGAGCAGTACTTC
CASSLGDRGSNEQYF
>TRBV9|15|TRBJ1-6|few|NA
TGTGCCAGCAGCGTAGAAGGGACAAAGAATTCACCCCTCCACTTT
CASSVEGTKNSPLHF
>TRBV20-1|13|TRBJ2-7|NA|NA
TGCAGTGCTAGAGTTCCAGGGATTTGGGAGCAGTACTTC
CSARVPGIWEQYF
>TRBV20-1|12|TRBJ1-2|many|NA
TGCAGTGCTAGAGAACAGAACTATGGCTACACCTTC
CSAREQNYGYTF
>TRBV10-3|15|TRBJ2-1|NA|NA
TGTGCCATCAGTTGGAGGGGGGGCACGTGGGATGAGCAGTTCTTC
CAISWRGGTWDEQFF
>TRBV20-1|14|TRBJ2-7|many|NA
TGCAGTGCCGCGGACTTCTTCCTCGGGTACGAGCAGTACTTC
CSAADFFLGYEQYF
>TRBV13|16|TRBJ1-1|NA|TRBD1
TGTGCCAGCAGTGTACAGGGAGGGGGCCTGAACACTGAAGCTTTCTTT
CASSVQGGGLNTEAFF
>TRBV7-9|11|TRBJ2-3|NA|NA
TGTGCCAGCGAGACAACGGATACGCAGTATTTT
CASETTDTQYF
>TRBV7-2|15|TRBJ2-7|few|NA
TGTGCCAGCAGCTTAGAACTAGCCCGCTCCTACGAGCAGTACTTC
CASSLELARSYEQYF
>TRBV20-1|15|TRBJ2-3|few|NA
TGCAGTGCTAGACCTGGCGGGGGCTACCGAGGTACGCAGTATTTT
CSARPGGGYRGTQYF
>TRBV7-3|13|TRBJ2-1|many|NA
TGTGCCAGCAGCCCGACTCAATACAATGAGCAGTTCTTC
CASSPTQYNEQFF
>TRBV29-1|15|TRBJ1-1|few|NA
TGCAGCGTTGAAGATCCAGTCAGGGGAGGCACTGAAGCTTTCTTT
CSVEDPVRGGTEAFF
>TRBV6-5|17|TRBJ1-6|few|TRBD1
TGTGCCAGCAGTTACTCGGGACAGGGGCAGATTAATTCACCCCTCCACTTT
CASSYSGQGQINSPLHF
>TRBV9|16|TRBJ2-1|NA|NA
TGTGCCAGCAGCGTAGAGGGGGGCAGGAGATACAATGAGCAGTTCTTC
CASSVEGGRRYNEQFF
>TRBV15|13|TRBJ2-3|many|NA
TGTGCCACCAGCAGACCGACCACAGATACGCAGTATTTT
CATSRPTTDTQYF
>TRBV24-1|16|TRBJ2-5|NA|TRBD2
TGTGCCACCAGTGAGAGCGGGGGGTGGTTCCCAGAGACCCAGTACTTC
CATSESGGWFPETQYF
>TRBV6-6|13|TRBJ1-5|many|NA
TGTGCCAGCCGACTAGCTATCAGTCAGCCCCAGCATTTT
CASRLAISQPQHF
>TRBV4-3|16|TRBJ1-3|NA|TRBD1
TGCGCCAGCAGCCAAGGGGGACAGGGATCTGGAAACACCATATATTTT
CASSQGGQGSGNTIYF
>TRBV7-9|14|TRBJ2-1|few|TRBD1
TGTGCCACCGTGGGACAGGGTTTCTTTAATGAGCAGTTCTTC
CATVGQGFFNEQFF
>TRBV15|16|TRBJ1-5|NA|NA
TGTGCCACCAGCAGAGAACGGGTGGGCAGCAATCAGCCCCAGCATTTT
CATSRERVGSNQPQHF
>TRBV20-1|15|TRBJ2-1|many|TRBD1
TGCAGTGCCTGGTACAGGGGGCGCGGCTACAATGAGCAGTTCTTC
CSAWYRGRGYNEQFF
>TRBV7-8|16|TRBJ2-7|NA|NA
TGTGCCAGCAGCCTGGGAGGGACAAAGACGACCTACGAGCAGTACTTC
CASSLGGTKTTYEQYF
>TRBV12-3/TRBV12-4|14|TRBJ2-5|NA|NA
TGTGCCAGCAGGGGGGCGGGGCATGAGGCGACCCAGTACTTC
CASRGAGHEATQYF
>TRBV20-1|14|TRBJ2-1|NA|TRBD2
TGCAGTGCTAGAGCGGGAGCGGGGGTGAATGAGCAGTTCTTC
CSARAGAGVNEQFF
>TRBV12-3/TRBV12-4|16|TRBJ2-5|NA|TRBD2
TGTGCCAGCAGTTTAGGGGATAGCGGGGGGCAAGAGACCCAGTACTTC
CASSLGDSGGQETQYF
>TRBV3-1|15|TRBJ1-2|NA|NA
TGTGCCAGCAGCCAAGGGCCAGGCGAAGACTATGGCTACACCTTC
CASSQGPGEDYGYTF
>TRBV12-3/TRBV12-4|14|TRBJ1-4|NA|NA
TGTGCCAGCAGTTTCGGTTCAACTAATGAAAAACTGTTTTTT
CASSFGSTNEKLFF
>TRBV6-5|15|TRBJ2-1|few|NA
TGTGCCAGCAGTTACAGCGAGTCCCCCTACAATGAGCAGTTCTTC
CASSYSESPYNEQFF
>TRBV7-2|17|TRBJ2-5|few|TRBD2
TGTGCCAGCAGCTTAGGGGTAGCGGGGGGACCTAAAGAGACCCAGTACTTC
CASSLGVAGGPKETQYF
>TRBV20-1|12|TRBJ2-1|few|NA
TGCAGTGCCCGCCCCGAGGGCCTGAAGGAGTTCTTC
CSARPEGLKEFF
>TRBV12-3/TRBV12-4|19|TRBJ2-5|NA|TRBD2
TGTGCCAGCAGCCTCGGGGGAGGACTAGCGGGGGTGAAGTCGGAGACCCAGTACTTC
CASSLGGGLAGVKSETQYF
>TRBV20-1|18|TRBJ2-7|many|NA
TGCAGTGCTAGAGATCCCTTCCCCCCGACAGGGAGGTACTACGAGCAGTACTTC
CSARDPFPPTGRYYEQYF
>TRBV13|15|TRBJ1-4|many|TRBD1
TGTGCCAGCAGCGTTACAGGGGTTGCTAATGAAAAACTGTTTTTT
CASSVTGVANEKLFF
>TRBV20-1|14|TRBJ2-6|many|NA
TGCAGTGCCCCGCAGGGCTCTGGGGCCAACGTCCTGACTTTC
CSAPQGSGANVLTF
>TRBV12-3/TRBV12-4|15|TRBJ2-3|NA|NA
TGTGCCAGCAGTTTTATGGGGGGTGGTGCAGATACGCAGTATTTT
CASSFMGGGADTQYF
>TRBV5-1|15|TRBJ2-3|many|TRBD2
TGCGCCAGCAGCTTGGCGCAGCGGGGGGCCGATACGCAGTATTTT
CASSLAQRGADTQYF
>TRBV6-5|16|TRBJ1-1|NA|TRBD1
TGTGCCAGCAGTTGGGGGGACAGGGCACTGAACACTGAAGCTTTCTTT
CASSWGDRALNTEAFF
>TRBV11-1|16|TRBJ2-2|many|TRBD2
TGTGCCAGCAGCTCCCTAGCGGGGCGGAACACCGGGGAGCTGTTTTTT
CASSSLAGRNTGELFF